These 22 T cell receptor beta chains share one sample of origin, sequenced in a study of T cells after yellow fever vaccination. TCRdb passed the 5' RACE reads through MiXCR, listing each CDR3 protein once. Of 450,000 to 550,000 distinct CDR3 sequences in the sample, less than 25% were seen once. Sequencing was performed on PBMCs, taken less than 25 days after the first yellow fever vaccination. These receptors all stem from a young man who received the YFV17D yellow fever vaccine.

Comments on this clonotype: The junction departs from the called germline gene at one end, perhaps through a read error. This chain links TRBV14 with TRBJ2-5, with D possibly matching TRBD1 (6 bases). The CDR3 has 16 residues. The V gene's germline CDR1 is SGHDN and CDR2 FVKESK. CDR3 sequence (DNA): TGTGCCAGCAGCCAAGCGAGAGGACAGATCCAAGGGACCCAGTACTTC. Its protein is CASSQARGQIQGTQYF. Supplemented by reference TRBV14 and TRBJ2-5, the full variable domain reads EAGVTQFPSHSVIEKGQTVTLRCDPISGHDNLYWYRRVMGKEIKFLLHFVKESKQDESGMPNNRFLAERTGGTYSTLKVQPAELEDSGVYFCASSQARGQIQGTQYFGPGTRLLVL.

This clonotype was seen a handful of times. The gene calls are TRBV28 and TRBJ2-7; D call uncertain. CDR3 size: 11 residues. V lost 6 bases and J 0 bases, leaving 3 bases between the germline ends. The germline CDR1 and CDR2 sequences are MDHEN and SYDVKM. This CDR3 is CASRISYEQYF. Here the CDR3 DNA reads TGTGCCAGCAGGATCTCCTACGAGCAGTACTTC.

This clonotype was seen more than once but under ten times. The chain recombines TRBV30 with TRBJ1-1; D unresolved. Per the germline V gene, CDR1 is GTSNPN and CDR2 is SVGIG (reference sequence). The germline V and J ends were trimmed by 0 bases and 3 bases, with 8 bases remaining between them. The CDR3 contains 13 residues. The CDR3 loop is CAWSVVEYTEAFF. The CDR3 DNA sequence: TGTGCCTGGAGTGTCGTGGAATACACTGAAGCTTTCTTT.

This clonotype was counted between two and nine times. The CDR3 sequence: CASRTRRSGANVLTF. DNA for the CDR3: TGTGCCAGCAGAACCAGGCGATCTGGGGCCAACGTCCTGACTTTC. V and J are TRBV12-3 or TRBV12-4 and TRBJ2-6; D is uncertain. The CDR3 is made up of 15 amino acids. V lost 6 bases to trimming and J lost 1 base, with 10 bases between them.

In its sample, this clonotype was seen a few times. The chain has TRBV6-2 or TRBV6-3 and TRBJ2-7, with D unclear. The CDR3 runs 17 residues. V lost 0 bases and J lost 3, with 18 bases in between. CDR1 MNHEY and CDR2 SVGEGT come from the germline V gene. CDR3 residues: CASSYSILSGLIYEQYF. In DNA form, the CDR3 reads TGTGCCAGCAGTTACTCGATATTATCGGGTTTGATCTACGAGCAGTACTTC.

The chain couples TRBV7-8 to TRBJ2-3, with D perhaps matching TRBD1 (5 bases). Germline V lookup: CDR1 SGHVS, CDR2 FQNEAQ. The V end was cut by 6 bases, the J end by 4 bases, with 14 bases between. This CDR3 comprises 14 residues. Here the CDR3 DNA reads TGTGCCAGCAGGCTCCGGCAGGGCGCAGATACGCAGTATTTT. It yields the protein CASRLRQGADTQYF.

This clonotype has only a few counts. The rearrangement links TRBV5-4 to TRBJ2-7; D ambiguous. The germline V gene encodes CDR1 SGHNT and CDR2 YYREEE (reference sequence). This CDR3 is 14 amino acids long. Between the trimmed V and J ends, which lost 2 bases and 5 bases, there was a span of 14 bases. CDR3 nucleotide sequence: TGTGCCAGCAGCTTCTGGCCGCGGTCCCACGAGCAGTACTTC. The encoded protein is CASSFWPRSHEQYF.

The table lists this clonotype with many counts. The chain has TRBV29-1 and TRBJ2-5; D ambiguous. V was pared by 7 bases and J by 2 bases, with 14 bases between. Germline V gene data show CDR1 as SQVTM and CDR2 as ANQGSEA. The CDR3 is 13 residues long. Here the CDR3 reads CSAEREGQETQYF. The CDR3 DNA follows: TGCAGCGCCGAAAGGGAAGGACAAGAGACCCAGTACTTC.

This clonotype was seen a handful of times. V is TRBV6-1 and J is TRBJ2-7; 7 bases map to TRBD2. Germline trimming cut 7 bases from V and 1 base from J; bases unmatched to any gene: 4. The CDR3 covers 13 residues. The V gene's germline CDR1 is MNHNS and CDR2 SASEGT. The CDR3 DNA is TGTGCCAGCATTGCTAGCGGATCCTACGAGCAGTACTTC. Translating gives CASIASGSYEQYF.

The CDR3 is CASSLGGWRETQYF. The CDR3 coding sequence is TGCGCCAGCAGCTTGGGTGGATGGAGAGAGACCCAGTACTTC. This chain uses TRBV5-1 with TRBJ2-5; D gene ambiguous. The CDR3 is 14 amino acids. CDR1 and CDR2 from the germline V gene are SGHRS and YFSETQ. V was pared by 0 bases and J by 4 bases, with 10 bases between.

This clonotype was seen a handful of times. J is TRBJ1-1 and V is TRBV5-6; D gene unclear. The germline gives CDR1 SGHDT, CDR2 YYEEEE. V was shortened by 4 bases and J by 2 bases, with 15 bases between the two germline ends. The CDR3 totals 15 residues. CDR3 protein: CASSHRGWGNTEAFF. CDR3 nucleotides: TGTGCCAGCAGCCACCGAGGATGGGGAAACACTGAAGCTTTCTTT.

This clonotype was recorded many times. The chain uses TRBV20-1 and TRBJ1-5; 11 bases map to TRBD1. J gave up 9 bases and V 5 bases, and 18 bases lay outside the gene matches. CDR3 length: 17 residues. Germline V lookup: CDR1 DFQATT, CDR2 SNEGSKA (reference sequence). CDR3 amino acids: CSARFGVWGQGVPPQHF. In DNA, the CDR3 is TGCAGTGCTCGGTTTGGTGTTTGGGGACAGGGGGTCCCGCCCCAGCATTTT.

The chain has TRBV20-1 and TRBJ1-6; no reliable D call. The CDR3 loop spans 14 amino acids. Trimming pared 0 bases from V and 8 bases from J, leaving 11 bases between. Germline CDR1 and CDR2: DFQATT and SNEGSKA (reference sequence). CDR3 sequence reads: CSARDLSSYSPLHF. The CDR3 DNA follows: TGCAGTGCTAGAGATTTGTCCAGTTATTCACCCCTCCACTTT.

In DNA form, the CDR3 reads TGTGCCAGCCCGTCCCGCCCCAACACCGGGGAGCTGTTTTTT. It is translated as CASPSRPNTGELFF. The chain joins TRBV7-8 to TRBJ2-2; D is unclear. This CDR3 contains 14 residues. The V gene's germline CDR1 is SGHVS and CDR2 FQNEAQ. Trimming took off 8 bases at V and 2 bases at J, with 12 bases between the two ends.

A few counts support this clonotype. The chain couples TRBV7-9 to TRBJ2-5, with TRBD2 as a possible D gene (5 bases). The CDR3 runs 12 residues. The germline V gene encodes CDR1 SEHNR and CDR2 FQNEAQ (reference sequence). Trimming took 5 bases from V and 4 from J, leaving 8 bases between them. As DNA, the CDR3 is TGTGCCAGCAGCCGGGCGGGAGAGACCCAGTACTTC. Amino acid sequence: CASSRAGETQYF.

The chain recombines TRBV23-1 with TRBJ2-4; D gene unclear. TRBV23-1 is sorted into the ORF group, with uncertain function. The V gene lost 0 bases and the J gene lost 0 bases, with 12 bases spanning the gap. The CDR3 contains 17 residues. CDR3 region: CASSQSKKVLAKNIQYF. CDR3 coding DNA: TGCGCCAGCAGTCAATCTAAAAAAGTCCTAGCCAAAAACATTCAGTACTTC.

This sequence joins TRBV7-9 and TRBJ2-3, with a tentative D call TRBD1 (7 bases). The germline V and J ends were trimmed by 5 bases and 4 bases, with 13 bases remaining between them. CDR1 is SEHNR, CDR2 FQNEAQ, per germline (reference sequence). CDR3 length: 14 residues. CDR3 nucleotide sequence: TGTGCCAGCAGCCGGCAGGGGGAGGCAGATACGCAGTATTTT. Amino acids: CASSRQGEADTQYF.

CDR3 protein: CASSQGGGLPEQFF. CDR3 sequence (DNA): TGTGCCAGCAGCCAGGGGGGGGGGCTCCCTGAGCAGTTCTTC. The chain is built from TRBV7-2 and TRBJ2-1; tentatively, D is TRBD1 or TRBD2 (7 bases each). Germline V CDR1 and CDR2: SGHTA, FQGNSA. The germline V and J ends were trimmed by 5 bases and 9 bases, with 17 bases remaining between them. The CDR3 is 14 amino acids.

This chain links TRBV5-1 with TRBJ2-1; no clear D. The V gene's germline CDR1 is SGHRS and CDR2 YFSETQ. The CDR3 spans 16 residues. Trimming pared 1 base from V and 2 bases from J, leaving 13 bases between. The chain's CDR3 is CASSLWASGAYNEQFF. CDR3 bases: TGCGCCAGCAGCTTGTGGGCTAGTGGGGCCTACAATGAGCAGTTCTTC.

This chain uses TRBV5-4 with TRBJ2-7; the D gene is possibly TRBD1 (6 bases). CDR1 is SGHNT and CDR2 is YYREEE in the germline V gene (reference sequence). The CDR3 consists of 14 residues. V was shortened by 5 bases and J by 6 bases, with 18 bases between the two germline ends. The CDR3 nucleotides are TGTGCCAGCAGATTCGGCCCAGGGGCCGGCGAGCAGTACTTC. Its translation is CASRFGPGAGEQYF.

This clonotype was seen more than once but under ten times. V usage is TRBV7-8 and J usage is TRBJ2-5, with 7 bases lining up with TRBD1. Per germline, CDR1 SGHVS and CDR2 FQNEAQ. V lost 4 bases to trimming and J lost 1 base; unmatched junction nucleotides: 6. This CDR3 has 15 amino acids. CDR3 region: CASSSPGQPQETQYF. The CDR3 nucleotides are TGTGCCAGCAGCTCCCCGGGACAGCCCCAAGAGACCCAGTACTTC.

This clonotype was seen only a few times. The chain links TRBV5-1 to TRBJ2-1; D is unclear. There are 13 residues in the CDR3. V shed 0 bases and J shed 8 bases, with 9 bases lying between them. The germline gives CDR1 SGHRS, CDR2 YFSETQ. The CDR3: CASSLDTVDEQFF. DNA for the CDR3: TGCGCCAGCAGCTTGGATACGGTGGATGAGCAGTTCTTC.